The 2 T cell receptor beta chains listed next were all sequenced from one sample in a study of radiation and T cells in renal cell carcinoma. Indicated time point: blood 4 weeks post-SBRT, at nephrectomy. Treatment specified: 15 Gy SBRT to primary tumor, nephrectomy 4 weeks later. TCRdb keeps only in-frame clones here, not all; method: immunoSEQ multiplex PCR. The data contain about 43,000 clones, about 84% of them singletons. The source material was blood, sampled from a patient whose treatment included radiotherapy and nephrectomy. These receptors came from a woman in her 70s with renal cell carcinoma.

This chain joins TRBV18 and TRBJ2-7; TRBD1 is a possible D gene (6 bases). Germline V gives CDR1 KGHSH, CDR2 LQKENI. This CDR3 is 13 amino acids long. The ends were cut back, 4 bases at V and 3 bases at J, with 10 bases in the middle. The CDR3, as DNA: TGTGCCAGCTCACGACAGGCCGGCTACGAGCAGTACTTC. Translated: CASSRQAGYEQYF.

The chain uses TRBV4-1 and TRBJ2-7; possible D gene TRBD2, 6 bases. With 4 bases removed from V and 2 bases from J, the gap between germline ends came to 12 bases. CDR1 MGHRA and CDR2 YSYEKL come from the germline V gene. The CDR3 extends over 14 amino acids. Here the CDR3 DNA reads TGCGCCAGCAGCCGCGGGACGCAGACCTACGAGCAGTACTTC. This sequence encodes CASSRGTQTYEQYF.